This is a list of T cell receptor beta chains from one sample in a study of Ad26.COV2.S vaccination and SARS-CoV-2 variants. Sequencing was performed with immunoSEQ multiplex PCR; in TCRdb, only in-frame clones are kept and a portion is missing. The sample lists around 300,000 clones, approximately 87% occurring once. Material: peripheral blood, obtained in a trial of Ad26.COV2.S vaccine versus placebo. These receptors originate from a person aged 18-60 years who received the Ad26.COV2.S COVID-19 vaccine or a placebo. CDR3s include the opening cysteine and the closing phenylalanine or tryptophan. Fields, in order: D gene, J gene, V gene, clone size, CDR3 DNA, CDR3 protein. D genes are given only for firm matches. Size tells how often a clone was seen (once, few, many) or the class of an expanded clone, and some rows leave it out.

>-|TRBJ1-1|TRBV7-2|-
TGTGCCAGCAGCTTAGGGGCAGGATTCACTGAAGCTTTCTTT
CASSLGAGFTEAFF
>-|TRBJ2-5|TRBV4-1|-
TGCGCCAGCAGCCAAGACCGCACAGGTAGTCAAGAGACCCAGTACTTC
CASSQDRTGSQETQYF
>-|TRBJ2-5|TRBV27|-
TGTGCCAGCAGTTTGCCTGGAGGAGAGACCCAGTACTTC
CASSLPGGETQYF
>-|TRBJ2-5|TRBV5-5|once
TGTGCCAGCAACCTCAAGTCGGGAGTAGAGACCCAGTACTTC
CASNLKSGVETQYF
>TRBD1|TRBJ1-5|TRBV7-8|-
TGTGCCAGCAGCTTCACAGGGGCGGCTCAGCCCCAGCATTTT
CASSFTGAAQPQHF
>TRBD1|TRBJ1-2|TRBV6-5|-
TGTGCCAGCAGTTCCTTACTATCGACAGGGTCTGGCTACACCTTC
CASSSLLSTGSGYTF
>TRBD1|TRBJ1-2|TRBV6-5|-
TGTGCCAGCAGGAGGGACAGGGAGACCTATGGCTACACCTTC
CASRRDRETYGYTF
>-|TRBJ2-2|TRBV3-1/TRBV3-2|-
TGTGCCAGCAGCCATCGACCGATGGAGCTGTTTTTT
CASSHRPMELFF
>-|TRBJ2-3|TRBV7-9|-
TGTGCCAGCAGCTTCCGGGCGGAACGAGCGACAGATACGCAGTATTTT
CASSFRAERATDTQYF
>-|TRBJ1-1|TRBV19|-
TGTGCCAGTAACCACCCAAGGAACACTGAAGCTTTCTTT
CASNHPRNTEAFF
>-|TRBJ2-1|TRBV9|-
TGTGCCAGCAGCCCCCCCGACCCTCTTTACAATGAGCAGTTCTTC
CASSPPDPLYNEQFF
>TRBD1|TRBJ2-1|TRBV7-2|-
TGTGCCAGCGGGTCGGGGACAGGGTTGTACAATGAGCAGTTCTTC
CASGSGTGLYNEQFF
>TRBD2|TRBJ2-1|TRBV3-1/TRBV3-2|once
TGTGCCAGCAGCCGTCTAGCGGGTAACGAGCAGTTCTTC
CASSRLAGNEQFF
>-|TRBJ1-2|TRBV4-1|-
TGCGCCAGCAGCCAAGAACTATACGGGCAGGGAGGTGGCTACACCTTC
CASSQELYGQGGGYTF
>TRBD2|TRBJ2-1|TRBV9|-
TGTGCCAGCAGCCTGGGACTAGCTAACTACAATGAGCAGTTCTTC
CASSLGLANYNEQFF
>-|TRBJ1-1|TRBV3-1/TRBV3-2|-
TGTGCCAGCAGCCAAGATCCGGGAGAGGGAATATCCTACGACACTGAAGCTTTCTTT
CASSQDPGEGISYDTEAFF
>TRBD2|TRBJ2-3|TRBV5-4|-
TGTGCCAGCAGATCGACTAGCGGTTACACAGATACGCAGTATTTT
CASRSTSGYTDTQYF
>-|TRBJ1-5|TRBV7-2|-
TGTGCCAGCAGCTTCGTCGCTCGGCCCCAGCATTTT
CASSFVARPQHF
>TRBD1|TRBJ1-5|TRBV30|-
TGTGCCTGGACGACAGGGTACAATCAGCCCCAGCATTTT
CAWTTGYNQPQHF
>TRBD1|TRBJ2-2|TRBV10-3|-
TGTGCCATCAGTGAGGACAGGGGTTTCGGGGAGCTGTTTTTT
CAISEDRGFGELFF
>-|TRBJ1-5|TRBV28|-
TGTGCCAGCCTACCAAAACGAGTCAGCAAGTTCGAGCCCCAGCATTTT
CASLPKRVSKFEPQHF
>TRBD1|TRBJ1-1|TRBV4-3|-
TGCGCCAGCAGCCAAACTCCGGGACAGGGTGGGGTGAACACTGAAGCTTTCTTT
CASSQTPGQGGVNTEAFF
>-|TRBJ1-3|TRBV5-4|few
TGTGCCAGCAGCTTGGGGGGTACTGGAAACACCATATATTTT
CASSLGGTGNTIYF
>-|TRBJ1-1|TRBV6-6|-
TGTGCCAGCAGTTACTCGGTCGGCGACACTGAAGCTTTCTTT
CASSYSVGDTEAFF
>-|TRBJ1-2|TRBV3-1/TRBV3-2|-
TGTGCCAGCAGCCAAGGGATAGCCTATGGCTACACCTTC
CASSQGIAYGYTF
>-|TRBJ2-2|TRBV5-1|-
TGCGCCAGCAGCTTGGAAAGAGGAGGCACCGGGGAGCTGTTTTTT
CASSLERGGTGELFF
>-|TRBJ1-6|TRBV19|-
TGTGCCAGTAGTATTCCAGGGACAAGTTCACCCCTCCACTTT
CASSIPGTSSPLHF
>TRBD2|TRBJ2-2|TRBV6-5|-
TGTGCCAGCGGAAGGACTAGCGGGATGACCGGGGAGCTGTTTTTT
CASGRTSGMTGELFF
>-|TRBJ1-5|TRBV12-3/TRBV12-4|-
TGTGCCAGCAGTTTTAGACTGGATCAGCCCCAGCATTTT
CASSFRLDQPQHF
>-|TRBJ1-4|TRBV6-2/TRBV6-3|-
TGTGCCAGCAGCCAAGTACGGCTAATCGGGGCTAATGAAAAACTGTTTTTT
CASSQVRLIGANEKLFF
>-|TRBJ1-1|TRBV29-1|-
TGCAGCGTGGGTCCCGGGTTGAACACTGAAGCTTTCTTT
CSVGPGLNTEAFF
>-|TRBJ1-2|TRBV13|many
TGTGCCAGCAGCTTAGAGATCTATGGCTACACCTTC
CASSLEIYGYTF
>-|TRBJ2-7|TRBV6-1|-
TGTGCCAGCAGTGATTGGTCCTACGAGCAGTACTTC
CASSDWSYEQYF
>-|TRBJ2-3|TRBV7-2|-
TGTGCCAGCAGCCCCTCGTTGAGGACCACAGATACGCAGTATTTT
CASSPSLRTTDTQYF
>-|TRBJ2-1|TRBV19|-
TGTGCCAGTAGTATGAGCGCTTTCTCCTACAATGAGCAGTTCTTC
CASSMSAFSYNEQFF
>-|TRBJ1-1|TRBV7-9|-
TGTGCCAGCAGCCCCCCGGGCTACCCTTTCACTGAAGCTTTCTTT
CASSPPGYPFTEAFF
>-|TRBJ1-3|TRBV7-9|-
TGTGCCAGCAGCGGAAACCCCACGGTCTCTGGAAACACCATATATTTT
CASSGNPTVSGNTIYF
>-|TRBJ1-1|TRBV6-2/TRBV6-3|-
TGTGCCAGCAGTCGCACTTCTCAACTCGAGGGGGACACTGAAGCTTTCTTT
CASSRTSQLEGDTEAFF
>-|TRBJ1-5|TRBV6-2/TRBV6-3|-
TGTGCCAGCAGTTACGAGGGGCTCGGCTTTCAGCCCCAGCATTTT
CASSYEGLGFQPQHF
>-|TRBJ1-1|TRBV30|-
TGTGCCTGTGGCAGCCAGACCAGAACTGAAGCTTTCTTT
CACGSQTRTEAFF
>-|TRBJ1-1|TRBV30|-
TGTGCCTTAATCACCCTTTGGGGTGAAGCTTTCTTT
CALITLWGEAFF
>TRBD1|TRBJ1-5|TRBV7-9|-
TGTGCCAGCAGTGAGGGGGCCGGCAATCAGCCCCAGCATTTT
CASSEGAGNQPQHF
>TRBD1|TRBJ1-6|TRBV5-8|-
TGTGCCAGCAGCCTGGGGACAGTCAATAATTCACCCCTCCACTTT
CASSLGTVNNSPLHF
>-|TRBJ1-1|TRBV5-1|-
TGCGCCAGCAGCTTGGAGGCAGGGAGCGTTTACACTGAAGCTTTCTTT
CASSLEAGSVYTEAFF
>-|TRBJ1-2|TRBV4-3|-
TGCGCCAGCAGCCCCTCCGGAGCTCACGCTAACTATGGCTACACCTTC
CASSPSGAHANYGYTF
>-|TRBJ2-7|TRBV5-8|-
TGTGCCAGCAGCCAGGGGAATTCCTACGAGCAGTACTTC
CASSQGNSYEQYF
>-|TRBJ1-1|TRBV20-1|-
TGCAGTGCTAGTATGGGGCTGTACAGGGCGACTGAAGCTTTCTTT
CSASMGLYRATEAFF
>TRBD1|TRBJ1-2|TRBV6-2/TRBV6-3|-
TGTGCCAGCAGCCCAACAGGGGGCGGTTATGGCTACACCTTC
CASSPTGGGYGYTF
>TRBD1|TRBJ2-1|TRBV7-6|-
TGTGCCAGCAGCTTAGGGGGGACAGGTTGGAATGAGCAGTTCTTC
CASSLGGTGWNEQFF
>-|TRBJ1-2|TRBV12-3/TRBV12-4|-
TGTGCCAGCAGCCGCCCAGGGCACTATGGCTACACCTTC
CASSRPGHYGYTF
>-|TRBJ1-5|TRBV7-9|-
TGTGCCAGCAGCGACCTGAGATCACAGGGATTCAATCAGCCCCAGCATTTT
CASSDLRSQGFNQPQHF
>-|TRBJ1-2|TRBV6-6|-
TGTGCCAGCAGCCCGATTAGTGAGGTTAACTATGGCTACACCTTC
CASSPISEVNYGYTF
>-|TRBJ2-7|TRBV9|-
TGTGCCAGCAGCGTAGATCACGAGCAGTACTTC
CASSVDHEQYF